This section outlines one T cell receptor (beta chain) sequence together with its context. In the original analysis: Nucleated cell number was recorded as an estimate derived from reference gene primer amplification. Generated by immunoSEQ multiplex PCR, the TCRdb table keeps only in-frame clones and is missing some. V, J and clone size derive from that table, while D and trimming were established from the DNA sequence. The table has about 38,000 clones, about 89% seen once. The sample belongs to a study of blood T cell repertoires in COVID-19. The CDR3 has 15 amino acids. Trimming shortened V by 6 bases and J by 7 bases, and 19 bases separated the two germline ends. Per germline, CDR1 MDHEN and CDR2 SYDVKM.

The sequence was collected from a man aged 50-59 years with active or convalescent COVID-19. The genes are TRBV28 and TRBJ2-1, with a tentative D call TRBD1 (7 bases). Sequenced: peripheral blood. CDR3 residues: CASSRGGPGGNEQFF. The CDR3 nucleotides are TGTGCCAGCAGCAGAGGAGGGCCAGGGGGGAATGAGCAGTTCTTC.